This TCR beta chain was recorded in a study of T-cell reconstitution after alpha-beta-depleted transplantation in children. Note on this clonotype: Its cognate antigen is unknown.

Study results and limitations: Reportedly, roughly two months post-transplant, alpha-beta T cells arose from several hundred expanded graft clones. There were some patients whose high TCRbeta diversity at day 60 came from surviving recipient T cells and thymic progenitors.

Preparation of the TCRbeta library used unique molecular identifiers. Via MiXCR, TCRdb re-called the PCR reads, giving one row per CDR3 protein. This table holds around 370,000 distinct CDR3 sequences, around 16% found once. Germline CDR1 is SGHRS and CDR2 is YFSETQ. The CDR3 contains 16 residues. Trimming removed 8 bases from V and 2 bases from J; junction bases left unmatched: 12. Source: PBMCs, mostly from graft donor cells, taken 360 days after TCRalphabeta/CD19-depleted stem cell transplant. This TCR was sampled from a male patient aged 2 to 9 who had a stem cell transplant for acute lymphoblastic leukemia, so the T cells may come from the graft donor. V gene TRBV5-1 combines with J gene TRBJ2-3; TRBD2 aligns across 9 bases. CDR3 sequence (DNA): TGCGCCAGTAACCCTCGACTAGCGGAACACACAGATACGCAGTATTTT. Protein: CASNPRLAEHTDTQYF.